Here is one TCR beta chain with its context. Original processing notes: From reference gene primer amplification, estimates of nucleated cell counts were derived. Clones were sequenced by immunoSEQ multiplex PCR, and TCRdb holds only the in-frame ones, with some missing. That table is the source of V, J and clone size, and D and trimming were worked out from the DNA. Of about 160,000 clones listed, approximately 90% are singletons. The data originate from a study of blood T cell repertoires in COVID-19. Looking at the study overall: Donors in the United States, Italy and Spain gave samples during acute or convalescent COVID-19. The analysed material was cDNA or gDNA that came from T cells, B-cell-depleted T cells, or PBMCs.

V lost 3 bases, J lost 0 bases, and 5 bases lay in between. There are 14 residues in the CDR3. In germline, CDR1 is LNHDA, CDR2 SQIVND (reference sequence). Source material: peripheral blood. This TCR derives from a woman aged 60-70 years who had recovered from COVID-19. V usage is TRBV19 and J usage is TRBJ2-2; no firm D call. The CDR3 region has the DNA TGTGCCAGTAGTATTCAGACGAACACCGGGGAGCTGTTTTTT. Translating it yields CASSIQTNTGELFF.